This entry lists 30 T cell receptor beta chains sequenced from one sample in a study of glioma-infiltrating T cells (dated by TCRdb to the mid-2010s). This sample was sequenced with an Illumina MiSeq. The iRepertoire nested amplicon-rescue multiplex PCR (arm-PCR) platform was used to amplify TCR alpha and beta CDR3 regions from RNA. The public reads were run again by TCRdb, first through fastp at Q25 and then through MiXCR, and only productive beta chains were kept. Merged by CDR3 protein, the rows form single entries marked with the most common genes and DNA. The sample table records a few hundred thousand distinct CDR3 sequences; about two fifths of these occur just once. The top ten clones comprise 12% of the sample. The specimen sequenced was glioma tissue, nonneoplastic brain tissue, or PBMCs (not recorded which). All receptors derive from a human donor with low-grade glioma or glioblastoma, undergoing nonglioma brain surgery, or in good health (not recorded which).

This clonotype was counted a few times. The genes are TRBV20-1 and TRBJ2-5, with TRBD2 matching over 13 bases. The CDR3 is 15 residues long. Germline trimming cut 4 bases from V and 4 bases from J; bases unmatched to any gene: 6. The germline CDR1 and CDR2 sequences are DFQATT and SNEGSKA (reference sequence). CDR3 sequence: CSAKIGLAGVETQYF. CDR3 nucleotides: TGCAGTGCTAAAATTGGACTAGCGGGAGTAGAGACCCAGTACTTC.

The DNA of the CDR3 is TGTGCCAGCAGCCCGGACAGGGCAAATTCCAAAAACATTCAGTACTTC. Translation gives CASSPDRANSKNIQYF. V gene TRBV3-1 combines with J gene TRBJ2-4; TRBD1 aligns across 8 bases. This CDR3 region has 16 residues. Germline loops: CDR1 LGHDT, CDR2 YNNKEL (reference sequence). J gave up 2 bases and V 4 bases, and 7 bases lay outside the gene matches.

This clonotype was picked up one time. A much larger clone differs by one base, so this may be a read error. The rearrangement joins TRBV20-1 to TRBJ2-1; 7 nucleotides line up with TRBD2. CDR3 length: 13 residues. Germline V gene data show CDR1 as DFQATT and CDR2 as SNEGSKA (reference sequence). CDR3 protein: CSATSGAYSEQFF. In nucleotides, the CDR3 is TGCAGTGCTACTAGCGGCGCCTACAGTGAGCAGTTCTTC.

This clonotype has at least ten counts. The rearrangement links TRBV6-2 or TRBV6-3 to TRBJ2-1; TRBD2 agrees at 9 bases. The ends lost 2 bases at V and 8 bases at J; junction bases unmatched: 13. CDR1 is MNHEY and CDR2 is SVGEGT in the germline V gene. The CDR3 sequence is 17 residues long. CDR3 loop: CASSYGDSGRKVYEQFF. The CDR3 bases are TGTGCCAGCAGTTACGGAGACAGCGGGAGGAAGGTCTATGAGCAGTTCTTC.

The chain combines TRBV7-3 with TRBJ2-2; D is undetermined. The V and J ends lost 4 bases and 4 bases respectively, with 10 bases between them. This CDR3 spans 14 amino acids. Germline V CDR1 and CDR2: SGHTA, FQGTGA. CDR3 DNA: TGTGCCAGCAGCTCAGACTTGCTCACCGGGGAGCTGTTTTTT. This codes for CASSSDLLTGELFF.

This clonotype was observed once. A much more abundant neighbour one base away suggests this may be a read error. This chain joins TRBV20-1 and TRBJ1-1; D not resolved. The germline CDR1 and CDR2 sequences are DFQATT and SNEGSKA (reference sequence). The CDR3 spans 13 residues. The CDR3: CSARDFRGTGAFF. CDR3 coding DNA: TGCAGTGCTAGAGATTTTAGAGGCACTGGAGCTTTCTTT.

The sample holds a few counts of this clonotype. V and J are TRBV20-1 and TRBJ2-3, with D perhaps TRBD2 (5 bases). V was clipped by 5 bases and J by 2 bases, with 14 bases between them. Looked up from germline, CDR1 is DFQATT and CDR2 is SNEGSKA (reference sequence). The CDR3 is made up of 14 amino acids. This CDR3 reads CSAHGDSSTDTQYF. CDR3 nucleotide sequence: TGCAGTGCTCACGGGGATTCGTCCACAGATACGCAGTATTTT.

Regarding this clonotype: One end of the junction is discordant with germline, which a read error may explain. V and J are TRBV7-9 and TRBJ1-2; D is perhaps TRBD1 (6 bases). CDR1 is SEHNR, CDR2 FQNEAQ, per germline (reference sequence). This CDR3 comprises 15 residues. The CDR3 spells CASSTSGTSRYGYAF. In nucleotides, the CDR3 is TGTGCCAGCAGCACATCCGGGACATCTAGGTATGGCTACGCCTTC.

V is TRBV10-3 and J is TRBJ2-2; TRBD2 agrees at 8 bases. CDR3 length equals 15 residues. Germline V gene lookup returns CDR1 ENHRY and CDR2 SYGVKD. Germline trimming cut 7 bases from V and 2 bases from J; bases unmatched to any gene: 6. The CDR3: CAIKMGLENTGELFF. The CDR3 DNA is TGTGCCATCAAGATGGGACTAGAAAACACCGGGGAGCTGTTTTTT.

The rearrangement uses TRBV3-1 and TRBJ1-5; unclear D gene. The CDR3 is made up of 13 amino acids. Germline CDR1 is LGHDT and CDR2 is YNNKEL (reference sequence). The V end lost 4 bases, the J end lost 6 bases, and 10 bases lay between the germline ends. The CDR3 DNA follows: TGTGCCAGCAGCCGAATACGAGGTCAGCCCCAGCATTTT. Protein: CASSRIRGQPQHF.

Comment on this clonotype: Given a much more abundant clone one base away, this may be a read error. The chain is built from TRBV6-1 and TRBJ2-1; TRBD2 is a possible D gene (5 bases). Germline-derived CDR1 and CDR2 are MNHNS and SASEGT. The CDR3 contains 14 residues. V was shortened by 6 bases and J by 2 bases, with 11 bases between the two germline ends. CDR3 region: CASSETGAYNEQFF. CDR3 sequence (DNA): TGTGCCAGCAGCGAAACCGGGGCCTACAATGAGCAGTTCTTC.

This chain's CDR3 is CSAKDDSSRGGYTF. For the CDR3, the DNA is TGCAGTGCTAAGGACGACTCCTCCCGGGGGGGCTACACCTTC. This chain connects TRBV20-1 to TRBJ1-2; D possibly corresponds to TRBD1 (5 bases). Germline V CDR1 and CDR2: DFQATT, SNEGSKA (reference sequence). V was cut by 4 bases and J by 8 bases, with 20 bases left in between. This CDR3 has 14 amino acids.

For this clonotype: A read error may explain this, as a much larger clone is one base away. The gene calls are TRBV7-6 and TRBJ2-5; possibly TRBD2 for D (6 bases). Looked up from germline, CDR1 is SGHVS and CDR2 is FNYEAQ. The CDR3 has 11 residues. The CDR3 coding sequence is TGTACTAGCAGCGAGGGGGAGACCCAGTACTTC. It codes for CTSSEGETQYF.

CDR3 protein: CASSEYGTDYQPQHF. The CDR3 DNA reads as TGTGCCAGCAGTGAATACGGGACAGATTATCAGCCCCAGCATTTT. The rearrangement joins TRBV2 to TRBJ1-5; 7 nucleotides agree with TRBD1. The junction had 6 bases not matched to a gene; V was cut back by 2 bases and J by 5 bases. Germline CDR1 and CDR2: SNHLY and FYNNEI. The CDR3 is 15 amino acids.

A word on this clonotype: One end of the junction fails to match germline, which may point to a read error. CDR3 coding DNA: TGCAGTGCTAGAGATGGGACGGGAGCCAAAAGCATTCAGTACTTC. Translation: CSARDGTGAKSIQYF. This chain links TRBV20-1 with TRBJ2-4; D perhaps matches TRBD2 (6 bases). CDR3 length: 15 residues. CDR1 DFQATT and CDR2 SNEGSKA come from the germline V gene (reference sequence).

In DNA form, the CDR3 reads TGTGCCAGCTCACCCTTACCAGCAGATACGCAGTATTTT. It encodes CASSPLPADTQYF. The gene calls are TRBV18 and TRBJ2-3; the D is unclear. The CDR3 spans 13 residues. The ends were cut back, 3 bases at V and 4 bases at J, with 8 bases in the middle. Looked up from germline, CDR1 is KGHSH and CDR2 is LQKENI.

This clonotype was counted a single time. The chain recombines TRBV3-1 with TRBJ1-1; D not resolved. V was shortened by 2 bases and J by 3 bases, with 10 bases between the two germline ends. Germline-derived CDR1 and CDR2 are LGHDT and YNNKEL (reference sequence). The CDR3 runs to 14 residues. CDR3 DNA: TGTGCCAGCAGCCAAACGACGCGCGACACTGAAGCTTTCTTT. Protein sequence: CASSQTTRDTEAFF.

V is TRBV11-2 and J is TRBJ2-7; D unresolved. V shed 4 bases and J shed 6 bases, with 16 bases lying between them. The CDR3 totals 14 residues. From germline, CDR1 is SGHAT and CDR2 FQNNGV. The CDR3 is CASSSESSLREQYF. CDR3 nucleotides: TGTGCCAGCAGCTCGGAGTCCTCTCTTCGCGAGCAGTACTTC.

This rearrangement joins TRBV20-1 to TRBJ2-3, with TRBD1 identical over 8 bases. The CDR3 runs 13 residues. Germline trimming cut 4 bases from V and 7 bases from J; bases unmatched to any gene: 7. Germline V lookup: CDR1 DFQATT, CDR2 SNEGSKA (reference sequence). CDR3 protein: CSAMTGVRNTQYF. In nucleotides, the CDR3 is TGCAGTGCTATGACAGGGGTTAGGAATACGCAGTATTTT.

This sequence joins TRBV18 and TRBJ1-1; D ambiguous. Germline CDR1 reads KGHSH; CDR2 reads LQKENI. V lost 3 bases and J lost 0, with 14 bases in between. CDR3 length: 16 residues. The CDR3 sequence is CASSPTEPSMNTEAFF. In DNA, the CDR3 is TGTGCCAGCTCACCCACCGAACCCAGCATGAACACTGAAGCTTTCTTT.

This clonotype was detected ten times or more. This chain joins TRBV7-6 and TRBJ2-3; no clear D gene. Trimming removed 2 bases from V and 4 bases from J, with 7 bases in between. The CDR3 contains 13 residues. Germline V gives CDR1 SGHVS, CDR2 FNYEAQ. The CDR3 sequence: CASSLLRADTQYF. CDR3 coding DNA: TGTGCCAGCAGCTTACTCCGTGCAGATACGCAGTATTTT.

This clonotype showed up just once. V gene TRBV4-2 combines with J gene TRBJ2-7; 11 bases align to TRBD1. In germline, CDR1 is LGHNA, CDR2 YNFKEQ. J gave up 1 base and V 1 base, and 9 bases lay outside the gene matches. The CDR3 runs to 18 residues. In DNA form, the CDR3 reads TGTGCCAGCAGCCAAGCCTTCCTCGGGACAGGGGGGTCCTACGAGCAGTACTTC. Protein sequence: CASSQAFLGTGGSYEQYF.

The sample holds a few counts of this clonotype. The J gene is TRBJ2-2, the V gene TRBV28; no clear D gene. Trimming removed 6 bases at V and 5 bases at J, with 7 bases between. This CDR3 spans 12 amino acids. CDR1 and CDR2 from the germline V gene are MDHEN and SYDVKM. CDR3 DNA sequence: TGTGCCAGCAGCCGCTGGACCGGGGAGCTGTTTTTT. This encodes CASSRWTGELFF.

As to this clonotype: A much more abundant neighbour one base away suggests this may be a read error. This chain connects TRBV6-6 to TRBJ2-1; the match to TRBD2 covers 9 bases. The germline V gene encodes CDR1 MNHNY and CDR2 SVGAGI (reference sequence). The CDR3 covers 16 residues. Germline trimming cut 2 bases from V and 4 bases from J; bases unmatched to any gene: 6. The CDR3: CASSYTSGRSYNEQFF. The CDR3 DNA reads TGTGCCAGCAGTTACACCAGCGGGAGGTCGTACAATGAGCAGTTCTTC.

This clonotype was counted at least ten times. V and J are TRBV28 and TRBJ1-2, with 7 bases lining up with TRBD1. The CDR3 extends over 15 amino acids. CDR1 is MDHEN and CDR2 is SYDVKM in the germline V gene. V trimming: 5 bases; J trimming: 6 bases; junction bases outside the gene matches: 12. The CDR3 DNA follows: TGTGCCAGCAGTGAAAGGGGGCAGGTCGGGGATGGCTACACCTTC. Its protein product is CASSERGQVGDGYTF.

CDR3 sequence (DNA): TGCGCCAGCAGCCAAGTCGGCGGGCCCTCCTACAATGAGCAGTTCTTC. The encoded protein is CASSQVGGPSYNEQFF. The V gene is TRBV4-3, the J gene TRBJ2-1, with a weak D call TRBD2 (5 bases). The length of the CDR3 is 16 residues. Per germline, CDR1 LGHNA and CDR2 YSLEER. V shed 1 base and J shed 0 bases, with 10 bases lying between them.

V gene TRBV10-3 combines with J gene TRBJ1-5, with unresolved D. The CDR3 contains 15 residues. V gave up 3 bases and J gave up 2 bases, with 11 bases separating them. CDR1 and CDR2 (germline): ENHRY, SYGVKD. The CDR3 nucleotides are TGTGCCATCAGTGAACGGTCCCCGGGCAATCAGCCCCAGCATTTT. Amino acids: CAISERSPGNQPQHF.

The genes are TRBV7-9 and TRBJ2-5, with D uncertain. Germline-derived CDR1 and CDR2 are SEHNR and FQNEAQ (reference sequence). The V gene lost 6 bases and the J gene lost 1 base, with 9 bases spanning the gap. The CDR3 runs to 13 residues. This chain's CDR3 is CASSKTSQETQYF. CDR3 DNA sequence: TGTGCCAGCAGTAAGACAAGCCAAGAGACCCAGTACTTC. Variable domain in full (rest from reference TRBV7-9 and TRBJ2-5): DTGVSQNPRHKITKRGQNVTFRCDPISEHNRLYWYRQTLGQGPEFLTYFQNEAQLEKSRLLSDRFSAERPKGSFSTLEIQRTEQGDSAMYLCASSKTSQETQYFGPGTRLLVL.

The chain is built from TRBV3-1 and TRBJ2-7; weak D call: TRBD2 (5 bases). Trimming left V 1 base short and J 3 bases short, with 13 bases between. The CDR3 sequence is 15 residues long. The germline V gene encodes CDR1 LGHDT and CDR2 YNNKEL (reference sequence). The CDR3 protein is CASSQGASYYYEQYF. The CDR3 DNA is TGTGCCAGCAGCCAAGGCGCTAGCTACTACTACGAGCAGTACTTC.

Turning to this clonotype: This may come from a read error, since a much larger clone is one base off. CDR3 DNA sequence: TGTGCCAGCAGTTACTATTCTCGGCGTAGCAGTCAGCCCCAGCATTTT. This sequence encodes CASSYYSRRSSQPQHF. This chain uses TRBV6-6 with TRBJ1-5; D unclear. The CDR3 extends over 16 amino acids. The germline CDR1 and CDR2 sequences are MNHNY and SVGAGI (reference sequence).